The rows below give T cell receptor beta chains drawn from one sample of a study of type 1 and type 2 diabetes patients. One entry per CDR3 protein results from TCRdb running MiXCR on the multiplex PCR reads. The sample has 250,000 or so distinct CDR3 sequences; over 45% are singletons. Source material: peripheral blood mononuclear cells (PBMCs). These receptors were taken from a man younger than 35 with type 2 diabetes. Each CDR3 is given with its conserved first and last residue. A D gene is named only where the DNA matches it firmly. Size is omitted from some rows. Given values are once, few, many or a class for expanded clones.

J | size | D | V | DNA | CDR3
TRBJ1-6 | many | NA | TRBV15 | TGTGCCACCAGCAGGGATATGAGCTCACCCCTCCACTTT | CATSRDMSSPLHF
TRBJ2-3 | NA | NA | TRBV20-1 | TGCAGTGCTAGCGAGCGGGTCACAGATACGCAGTATTTT | CSASERVTDTQYF
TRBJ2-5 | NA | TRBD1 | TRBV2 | TGTGCCAACGGGACAGGGGGCATGGGGACCCAGTACTTC | CANGTGGMGTQYF
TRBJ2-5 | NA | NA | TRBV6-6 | TGTGCCAGCAGTGCTAGGGGAGAGACCCAGTACTTC | CASSARGETQYF
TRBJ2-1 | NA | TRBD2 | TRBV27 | TGTGCCAGTCGACTAGCGGGAGCTAATTACAATGAGCAGTTCTTC | CASRLAGANYNEQFF
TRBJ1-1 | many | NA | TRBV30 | TGTGCCTGGGCGCTTCTGGACACTGAAGCTTTCTTT | CAWALLDTEAFF
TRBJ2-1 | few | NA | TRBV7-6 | TGTGCCAGCAGTCTCAGGGGCGGGTTGGTACATGAGCAGTTCTTC | CASSLRGGLVHEQFF
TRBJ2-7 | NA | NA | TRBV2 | TGTGCCAGCACCTTCGACAAACCCCGGGGGGAGCAGTACTTC | CASTFDKPRGEQYF
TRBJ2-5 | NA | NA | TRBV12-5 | TGTGCTAGTGGTTTGGGACAGAGACAAGAGACCCAGTACTTC | CASGLGQRQETQYF
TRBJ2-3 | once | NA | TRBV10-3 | TGTGCCATCAGCCCGATGACGGGCTCTGATACGCAGTATTTT | CAISPMTGSDTQYF
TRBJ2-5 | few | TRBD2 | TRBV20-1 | TGCAGTGCCCGGCGTACGGGGGGGCGGCAAGAGACCCAGTACTTC | CSARRTGGRQETQYF
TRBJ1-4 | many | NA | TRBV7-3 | TGTGCCAGCAGCCCCGGTGATGAGAGGGAAAAACTGTTTTTT | CASSPGDEREKLFF
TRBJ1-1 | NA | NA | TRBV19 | TGTGCCAGTAGTATAGTGGGCCAAGAAGCTTTCTTT | CASSIVGQEAFF
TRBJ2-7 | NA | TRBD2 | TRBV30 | TGTGCCTGGAGTGTCGGGTTCGGGAGGGCCTACGAGCAGTACTTC | CAWSVGFGRAYEQYF